The 27 T cell receptor beta chains presented below share a single source sample, sequenced in a study of CD4 T cells in relation to SARS-CoV-2 and coronaviruses. Clones were sequenced by immunoSEQ multiplex PCR, and TCRdb holds only the in-frame ones, with some missing. The table records approximately 70,000 clones, over 90% of them present only once. CD4+ T cells from unexposed donors were obtained before the COVID-19 pandemic (2011-2018). Material: naive CD4+ T cells from PBMCs. Subset noted: naive CD4+ T cells isolated by negative enrichment. All receptors come from a human donor in good health.

The rearrangement joins TRBV9 to TRBJ2-3, with 10 bases aligning to TRBD2. With V trimmed by 0 bases and J by 0 bases, 1 base remained unmatched. Germline CDR1 reads SGDLS; CDR2 reads YYNGEE. The CDR3 has 16 residues. Here the CDR3 DNA reads TGTGCCAGCAGCGTAGCAGCGGGGGGGAGCACAGATACGCAGTATTTT. As protein: CASSVAAGGSTDTQYF. Supplemented by reference TRBV9 and TRBJ2-3, the full variable domain reads DSGVTQTPKHLITATGQRVTLRCSPRSGDLSVYWYQQSLDQGLQFLIQYYNGEERAKGNILERFSAQQFPDLHSELNLSSLELGDSALYFCASSVAAGGSTDTQYFGPGTRLTVL.

This rearrangement joins TRBV29-1 to TRBJ2-2; D not resolved. Trimming left V 6 bases short and J 6 bases short, with 14 bases between. CDR3 length: 13 amino acids. Germline-derived CDR1 and CDR2 are SQVTM and ANQGSEA. Written as DNA, the CDR3 is TGCAGCGTGGCCACCTCTCCACCCGGGGAGCTGTTTTTT. This sequence encodes CSVATSPPGELFF.

The chain combines TRBV5-1 with TRBJ1-6; D might be TRBD1 (6 bases). Germline CDR1 and CDR2: SGHRS and YFSETQ. V lost 4 bases, J lost 4 bases, and 9 bases lay in between. CDR3 length: 14 residues. The DNA for the CDR3 is TGCGCCAGCAGCCTGACAGGTTATAATTCACCCCTCCACTTT. This codes for CASSLTGYNSPLHF. The full variable domain, in which reference TRBV5-1 and TRBJ1-6 provide the parts outside the CDR3, is KAGVTQTPRYLIKTRGQQVTLSCSPISGHRSVSWYQQTPGQGLQFLFEYFSETQRNKGNFPGRFSGRQFSNSRSEMNVSTLELGDSALYLCASSLTGYNSPLHFGNGTRLTVT.

V gene TRBV28 combines with J gene TRBJ1-1; D is unresolved. CDR1 MDHEN and CDR2 SYDVKM come from the germline V gene. The CDR3 is 12 residues long. Between the trimmed V and J ends, which lost 8 bases and 5 bases, there was a span of 12 bases. CDR3 loop: CASSTGSTEAFF. CDR3 bases: TGTGCCAGCTCTACTGGGTCTACTGAAGCTTTCTTT.

This rearrangement joins TRBV6-6 to TRBJ2-7; 13 nucleotides align to TRBD2. J lost 6 bases, V lost 7 bases, and 3 bases had no gene match. The CDR3 loop spans 13 amino acids. CDR1 and CDR2 (germline): MNHNY, SVGAGI (reference sequence). The CDR3 region has the DNA TGTGCCAGCAAACTAGCGGGAGGGATCGAGCAGTACTTC. This translates into CASKLAGGIEQYF.

V is TRBV3-1 (or the pseudogene TRBV3-2) and J is TRBJ2-3; D perhaps matches TRBD2 (5 bases). The CDR3 loop spans 16 amino acids. Trimming shortened V by 0 bases and J by 1 base, and 11 bases separated the two germline ends. Germline CDR1 LGHDT, CDR2 YNNKEL (reference sequence). CDR3 residues: CASSQDEADRTDTQYF. The DNA for the CDR3 is TGTGCCAGCAGCCAAGATGAAGCGGACCGCACAGATACGCAGTATTTT.

In this sample, this clone turned up once. The chain links TRBV7-9 to TRBJ1-5; no clear D. CDR3 length: 13 residues. Germline V gene lookup returns CDR1 SEHNR and CDR2 FQNEAQ (reference sequence). V was cut by 3 bases and J by 0 bases, with 3 bases left in between. CDR3 in amino acids: CASSFDSNQPQHF. The CDR3 region has the DNA TGTGCCAGCAGCTTCGATAGCAATCAGCCCCAGCATTTT.

The gene calls are TRBV19 and TRBJ1-2, with TRBD1 identical over 8 bases. V gave up 6 bases and J gave up 2 bases; unmatched junction bases: 8. The CDR3 length is 15 residues. Germline-derived CDR1 and CDR2 are LNHDA and SQIVND (reference sequence). For the CDR3, the DNA is TGTGCCAGTAGGGCAGGGGGCGGCCGAAACTATGGCTACACCTTC. Its protein is CASRAGGGRNYGYTF.

The chain has TRBV27 and TRBJ2-3, with TRBD1 matching over 9 bases. The CDR3 spans 17 residues. Per germline, CDR1 MNHEY and CDR2 SMNVEV (reference sequence). Unmatched junction bases numbered 12, after V lost 4 bases and J lost 4 bases. Here the CDR3 DNA reads TGTGCCAGCAGTTCCCAACTGACAGGGGGTAGGGCAGATACGCAGTATTTT. Encoded protein: CASSSQLTGGRADTQYF.

The chain is built from TRBV25-1 and TRBJ1-3; 7 bases fit TRBD1. The CDR3 sequence is 14 residues long. J was trimmed by 4 bases and V by 3 bases; bases with no gene match: 3. Per the germline V gene, CDR1 is MGHDK and CDR2 is SYGVNS. The CDR3 is CASSDRQGGNTIYF. CDR3 DNA sequence: TGTGCCAGCAGTGACCGACAGGGCGGAAACACCATATATTTT.

This clone was recorded once. This sequence joins TRBV3-1 (or the pseudogene TRBV3-2) and TRBJ2-1, with 7 bases aligning to TRBD2. Looked up from germline, CDR1 is LGHDT and CDR2 is YNNKEL (reference sequence). The CDR3 has 15 residues. V dropped 0 bases and J dropped 12; count of bases not matched to a gene: 11. CDR3 in DNA: TGTGCCAGCAGCCAAGATGTGGTTAGGAGCGGGGTGCAGTTCTTC. Translation: CASSQDVVRSGVQFF.

For the CDR3, the DNA is TGTGCCTGGAGCCTGACTAGCGGGAGGGAAGTTGAGCAGTTCTTC. Translating gives CAWSLTSGREVEQFF. The chain carries TRBV30 and TRBJ2-1; 14 bases fit TRBD2. The CDR3 runs 15 residues. The germline V gene has CDR1 GTSNPN and CDR2 SVGIG (reference sequence). J was trimmed by 9 bases and V by 3 bases; bases with no gene match: 7. Using reference TRBV30 and TRBJ2-1 for the parts outside the CDR3, the full variable domain is SQTIHQWPATLVQPVGSPLSLECTVEGTSNPNLYWYRQAAGRGLQLLFYSVGIGQISSEVPQNLSASRPQDRQFILSSKKLLLSDSGFYLCAWSLTSGREVEQFFGPGTRLTVL.

This sequence joins TRBV7-2 and TRBJ2-7; 7 nucleotides line up with TRBD2. Germline lookup yields CDR1 SGHTA and CDR2 FQGNSA. The CDR3 spans 15 residues. The ends lost 2 bases at V and 4 bases at J; junction bases unmatched: 8. The DNA for the CDR3 is TGTGCCAGCAGCTTAAAGGTAGCGGGCCCGTACGAGCAGTACTTC. Translation gives CASSLKVAGPYEQYF. Filled out from reference TRBV7-2 and TRBJ2-7, the complete variable domain reads GAGVSQSPSNKVTEKGKDVELRCDPISGHTALYWYRQSLGQGLEFLIYFQGNSAPDKSGLPSDRFSAERTGGSVSTLTIQRTQQEDSAVYLCASSLKVAGPYEQYFGPGTRLTVT.

V usage is TRBV9 and J usage is TRBJ2-3, with D possibly being TRBD1 (6 bases). The CDR3 totals 15 residues. Germline loops: CDR1 SGDLS, CDR2 YYNGEE. Trimming pared 4 bases from V and 8 bases from J, leaving 20 bases between. The CDR3 bases are TGTGCCAGCAGCTCCCGCGGTGCCCAACAGGGTACGCAGTATTTT. Its protein is CASSSRGAQQGTQYF.

The chain combines TRBV5-1 with TRBJ2-3, with TRBD2 as a possible D gene (6 bases). The V end lost 2 bases, the J end lost 2 bases, and 9 bases lay between the germline ends. The CDR3 sequence is 14 residues long. Germline CDR1 and CDR2: SGHRS and YFSETQ. Here the CDR3 DNA reads TGCGCCAGCAGCTTCGGCGGGGACACAGATACGCAGTATTTT. Its protein is CASSFGGDTDTQYF. Full variable domain (rest looked up from reference TRBV5-1 and TRBJ2-3): KAGVTQTPRYLIKTRGQQVTLSCSPISGHRSVSWYQQTPGQGLQFLFEYFSETQRNKGNFPGRFSGRQFSNSRSEMNVSTLELGDSALYLCASSFGGDTDTQYFGPGTRLTVL.

J is TRBJ2-7 and V is TRBV12-3 or TRBV12-4; D may be TRBD2 (6 bases). V was cut by 6 bases and J by 2 bases, with 11 bases left in between. There are 13 residues in the CDR3. CDR3 in DNA: TGTGCCAGCAGGAGCGGGCCTACCTACGAGCAGTACTTC. Protein product: CASRSGPTYEQYF.

V usage is TRBV19 and J usage is TRBJ2-1, with TRBD2 as a possible D gene (7 bases). The CDR3 is 13 residues long. The ends were cut back, 7 bases at V and 6 bases at J, with 13 bases in the middle. The germline gives CDR1 LNHDA, CDR2 SQIVND (reference sequence). CDR3 nucleotide sequence: TGTGCCAGTAAGGAGCGGGACATCAATGAGCAGTTCTTC. Its translation: CASKERDINEQFF.

The J gene is TRBJ2-7, the V gene TRBV3-1 (or the pseudogene TRBV3-2); D could derive from TRBD1 or TRBD2 (7 bases each). V lost 4 bases to trimming and J lost 3 bases, with 16 bases between them. This CDR3 comprises 15 residues. Germline CDR1 LGHDT, CDR2 YNNKEL (reference sequence). The CDR3 spells CASSRRQGGNYEQYF. CDR3 nucleotides: TGTGCCAGCAGCCGAAGACAGGGAGGGAACTACGAGCAGTACTTC.

V usage is TRBV28 and J usage is TRBJ1-3; D gene ambiguous. The CDR3 loop spans 18 amino acids. Per the germline V gene, CDR1 is MDHEN and CDR2 is SYDVKM. V shed 5 bases and J shed 1 base, with 21 bases lying between them. The DNA for the CDR3 is TGTGCCAGCAGTCCCCCTGTACACGGACTCCGTTCTGGAAACACCATATATTTT. Protein sequence: CASSPPVHGLRSGNTIYF.

This chain connects TRBV5-1 to TRBJ1-2; D is uncertain. Germline V lookup: CDR1 SGHRS, CDR2 YFSETQ. This CDR3 has 15 residues. Deletions cut 4 bases from V and 2 bases from J, with 15 bases between. CDR3 nucleotides: TGCGCCAGCAGCATACAACAGATCCAAAACTATGGCTACACCTTC. This translates into CASSIQQIQNYGYTF. The full variable domain, its missing parts supplied by reference TRBV5-1 and TRBJ1-2, is KAGVTQTPRYLIKTRGQQVTLSCSPISGHRSVSWYQQTPGQGLQFLFEYFSETQRNKGNFPGRFSGRQFSNSRSEMNVSTLELGDSALYLCASSIQQIQNYGYTFGSGTRLTVV.

This rearrangement joins TRBV25-1 to TRBJ1-6, with D possibly being TRBD1 (6 bases). CDR3 length: 15 residues. The V gene lost 3 bases and the J gene lost 4 bases, with 10 bases spanning the gap. The germline CDR1 and CDR2 sequences are MGHDK and SYGVNS. In DNA, the CDR3 is TGTGCCAGCAGTGATCCGGGACATTATAATTCACCCCTCCACTTT. This encodes CASSDPGHYNSPLHF.

The chain combines TRBV6-5 with TRBJ1-1; 8 nucleotides align to TRBD1. Germline V gives CDR1 MNHEY, CDR2 SVGAGI. This CDR3 has 15 residues. With 7 bases clipped from V and 3 bases from J, the junction kept 10 bases outside the gene matches. CDR3 sequence reads: CASKTTGGRDTEAFF. The CDR3, as DNA: TGTGCCAGCAAAACAACAGGGGGTAGGGACACTGAAGCTTTCTTT.

This clone was detected once. V usage is TRBV9 and J usage is TRBJ1-1; 8 nucleotides match TRBD1. The CDR3 loop spans 16 amino acids. After removal of 3 bases from V and 8 bases from J, the junction contained 15 bases not matched to a gene. The germline V gene encodes CDR1 SGDLS and CDR2 YYNGEE. CDR3 coding DNA: TGTGCCAGCAGCGAGGGCAGGGGGCAAGATTTATTAGAAGCTTTCTTT. It encodes CASSEGRGQDLLEAFF.

The chain joins TRBV10-3 to TRBJ2-2, with a possible D match to TRBD2 (5 bases). The CDR3 spans 14 residues. Per the germline V gene, CDR1 is ENHRY and CDR2 is SYGVKD. Trimming left V 8 bases short and J 8 bases short, with 18 bases between. This CDR3 reads CAISSAGEAGELFF. For the CDR3, the DNA is TGTGCCATCTCGTCGGCGGGCGAGGCGGGGGAGCTGTTTTTT.

The chain couples TRBV3-1 (or the pseudogene TRBV3-2) to TRBJ2-3; TRBD1 aligns across 12 bases. Germline CDR1 reads LGHDT; CDR2 reads YNNKEL (reference sequence). The CDR3 spans 17 residues. V dropped 0 bases and J dropped 4; count of bases not matched to a gene: 5. Written as DNA, the CDR3 is TGTGCCAGCAGCCAAGATGAGGGACAGGGGGCACCAGATACGCAGTATTTT. It codes for CASSQDEGQGAPDTQYF.

CDR3 residues: CASSPTSGNQPQHF. The DNA of the CDR3 is TGTGCCAGCAGTCCTACGTCGGGTAATCAGCCCCAGCATTTT. The V and J genes are TRBV28 and TRBJ1-5, with D hard to call. V was clipped by 5 bases and J by 4 bases, with 12 bases between them. This CDR3 contains 14 residues. Germline CDR1 and CDR2: MDHEN and SYDVKM.

This clone has only a few counts. This chain links TRBV5-4 with TRBJ2-7; D is ambiguous. Trimming left V 2 bases short and J 3 bases short, with 6 bases between. CDR3 length equals 12 residues. The V gene's germline CDR1 is SGHNT and CDR2 YYREEE (reference sequence). CDR3 coding DNA: TGTGCCAGCAGCTTCCACAGCTACGAGCAGTACTTC. It specifies CASSFHSYEQYF. The variable domain in full, with the rest retrieved from reference TRBV5-4 and TRBJ2-7, is ETGVTQSPTHLIKTRGQQVTLRCSSQSGHNTVSWYQQALGQGPQFIFQYYREEENGRGNFPPRFSGLQFPNYSSELNVNALELDDSALYLCASSFHSYEQYFGPGTRLTVT.